The entry below gives a single T cell receptor (beta chain) sequence along with its context. These data originate in a study of blood T cell repertoires in COVID-19. At the level of the study: Samples taken during acute and convalescent COVID-19 were collected in the United States, Italy and Spain. The analysed material was cDNA or gDNA that came from T cells, B-cell-depleted T cells, or PBMCs.

Germline-derived CDR1 and CDR2 are SGHNT and YYREEE (reference sequence). CDR3 length equals 13 residues. Trimming took 3 bases from V and 6 from J, leaving 12 bases between them. Participant age was roughly 18 to 90 years, and participants resided in approximately 25 US areas. Original handling: Nucleated cell counts were estimated from reference gene primer amplification. Repertoires were generated with immunoSEQ multiplex PCR, while TCRdb's copy carries only in-frame clones and drops some. V, J and clone size are taken as reported in that table, and D and trimming were inferred from the DNA itself. Of about 230,000 clones in the sample, 89% are singletons; the top ten hold 3.5% to 4%.

This TCR derives from a woman in her thirties with acute COVID-19. Source material: PBMCs or T cells enriched from blood (not recorded which). The chain employs TRBV5-4 and TRBJ1-1; maybe TRBD1 (6 bases). In DNA, the CDR3 is TGTGCCAGCAGCTCCAGGGGAGTTTCTGAAGCTTTCTTT. As protein: CASSSRGVSEAFF.